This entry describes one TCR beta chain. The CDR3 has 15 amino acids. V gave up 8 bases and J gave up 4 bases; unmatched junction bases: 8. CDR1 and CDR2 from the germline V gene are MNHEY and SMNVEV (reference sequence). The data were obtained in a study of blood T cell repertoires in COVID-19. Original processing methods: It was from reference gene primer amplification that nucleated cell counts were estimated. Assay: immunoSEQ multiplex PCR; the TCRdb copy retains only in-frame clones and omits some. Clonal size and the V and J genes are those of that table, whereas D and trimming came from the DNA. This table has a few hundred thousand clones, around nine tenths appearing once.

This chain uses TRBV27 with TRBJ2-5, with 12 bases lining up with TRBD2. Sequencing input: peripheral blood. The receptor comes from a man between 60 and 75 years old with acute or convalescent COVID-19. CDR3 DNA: TGTGCCAGCCGACCACTAGCGGGGGGACTAGAGACCCAGTACTTC. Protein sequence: CASRPLAGGLETQYF.